The TCR beta chain described here comes from a study of cytomegalovirus exposure and HLA in healthy donors (dated by TCRdb to 2016 to 2017). Study-level background: An earlier analysis of 587 of the donors reported around 280 Gb of sequence data and 95 million to 130 million unique TCR beta sequences obtained from some 200 million T cells. An early release that covered about 600 HLA-typed donors contained around 300 gigabases of sequencing data and around 85 million unique TCR sequences. Among the approximately 430 genotyped donors, 75% to 90% belonged to the genetic ancestry cluster associated with self-reported Caucasian donors. The study aimed to test whether signatures of past pathogen exposure could be identified by cataloging public T cell receptors. Using immunosequencing, the study profiled T cell repertoires from 550 to 750 subjects and related those repertoires to cytomegalovirus serostatus. A separate validation cohort of roughly 110 different subjects was used in addition to the roughly 620-subject first cohort. To predict cytomegalovirus infection status, the study combined high-throughput TCR immunosequencing, statistical association of individual TCRs with disease status, and machine learning. To study patterns of TCR occurrence, a later analysis re-analyzed previously published TCR beta repertoires from around 670 donors and added high-resolution HLA genotyping. In the later analysis, no new phenotypic data were used to find candidate immune exposures; instead, reliance was placed on TCR beta sequences and their occurrence across donors. An earlier analysis of 587 of the donors used high-throughput TCR beta sequencing to judge whether each TCR beta V gene segment behaved as functional or pseudogenic. Donor age, sex, ethnicity and CMV serostatus were compiled together with the repertoire data. A later genetic analysis used genome-wide SNP genotypes for about 65% of the 666 donors, treating that subset as a discovery cohort. All discovery cohort repertoires had been generated using a single sequencing platform. Both class I and class II loci were covered by HLA typing, at four-digit resolution. Typing coverage differed by locus: A, B, C, DRB1 and DQB1 were typed in about 620-640 donors, DQA1 in about 510, DPA1 in 606, and DPB1 in approximately 450. Five DR-DQ haplotypes were handled as single units for association and clustering, since linkage in the cohort was strong. Among 300 to 500 genotyped donors of the cohort, an average of about 240,000 unique TCR beta nucleotide sequences was sequenced per donor, of which approximately 18% were non-productive.

What the study reported, not specific to this receptor: The authors suggested that the approach could potentially be generalized to other disease states and immunological phenotypes. A further reported finding was that TCR beta sequences accurately predicted the HLA-A and HLA-B alleles for most subjects in the first cohort. A cluster of highly shared sequence variants was judged likely to represent a technical artifact of the sequencing pipeline. When HLA alleles, especially DR and DQ, strongly co-occurred, TCR associations were difficult to assign to individual alleles. The only immune exposure information available for the cohort was CMV serostatus. A later analysis associated 17,000 or so TCR beta sequences with specific HLA alleles at a false discovery rate of 0.05. Approximately 16 rarely observed V segments, including chromosome 9 orphons, were excluded from the earlier analysis of 550 to 700 of the donors because counts were too low. Presence/absence analyses assumed roughly uniform sequencing depth across donors, an assumption that may not hold. A later analysis found that most CMV-associated TCR beta chains appeared HLA-restricted, with HLA associations seemingly driven largely by CMV exposure. V-gene and J-gene trimming of TCR beta chains was associated with a missense DCLRE1C variant in a later genetic analysis, and the association was replicated in an independent cohort. While some public TCRs were present in many individuals, most TCR sequences turned up only very rarely across donors. The classifier was reported to diagnose cytomegalovirus status with high specificity and sensitivity in both the original and validation cohorts. A few of the identified cytomegalovirus-associated TCR beta chains were confirmed in vitro to be specific for cytomegalovirus antigens. The study listed 150 to 200 TCR beta chains as associated with cytomegalovirus. A later genetic analysis reported fewer N-insertions in productive TCRs among donors in an Asian-associated ancestry cluster than the roughly 720-donor mean. In a later analysis, HLA-associated TCR beta chains were found to be more clonally expanded and to have lower generation probabilities than equally common non-associated chains. Some IMGT-functional V segments, including TRBV6-2 and TRBV6-3, could not be told apart with the 87-base-pair reads, so those segments were excluded. Broadly in line with IMGT annotations, most TCR beta V segments showed up in productive rearrangements about 87% or about 30% of the time in an earlier analysis of several hundred of the donors. Linkage disequilibrium might explain the correlated functional status among segregating V segments, but an unknown experimental factor could not be ruled out. A later analysis reported that several top co-occurrence clusters appeared linked to parvovirus B19, influenza, CMV and Epstein-Barr virus. According to a later analysis, TCR association rates differed among HLA loci, with DRB1 alleles showing the most associated TCRs and HLA-C alleles showing the fewest. Because HLA typing was missing for some donors at each locus, association tests included only the typed subset. Only TCR beta chains were sequenced in this cohort, and the absence of alpha or paired-chain data limited detectable features.

The cohort comprised fewer than 750 healthy bone marrow donors. At the time of sampling, every cohort member was nominally healthy, though immune exposures that went unrecorded were likely present. The donor was CMV seronegative and belonged to the group of approximately 320 seronegative cohort members. A peripheral blood sample was provided by each donor, and peripheral blood mononuclear cells were used for TCR beta sequencing. Genomic DNA was extracted from the blood cell samples with the Qiagen DNeasy Blood Extraction Kit. Reading the germline V gene (reference sequence) gives CDR1 MNHEY and CDR2 SMNVEV. V was cut back by 3 bases and J by 4 bases, leaving a gap of 15 bases between them. The CDR3 sequence holds 15 residues, the cysteine and phenylalanine included. Left in the record is the CDR3 DNA by itself, 45 bases read in frame from the first base. A word on this clone: This clone's antigen is unknown. It has no much larger one-base neighbor in the sample; base qualities were not kept.

Library creation used the immunoSEQ multiplex PCR assay. The multiplex PCR relied on a mix of 60 forward primers for TCR Vbeta segments and 13 reverse primers for TCR Jbeta segments. The CDR3 region of rearranged TCR beta genes was amplified from genomic DNA with a multiplex PCR assay. The amplified TCR beta libraries were sequenced on the Illumina HiSeq System as 87-base-pair reads. In the paper's pipeline: A later analysis counted about 82 million unique TCR beta chains across the 666 repertoires, and 9.5 million to 11 million of these chains were shared by at least two donors. Raw reads were error-corrected and collapsed into unique sequences by a nearest-neighbor algorithm in which closely related sequences were merged to remove PCR and sequencing errors. CDR3 sequences were aligned to IMGT reference sequences to assign V, D and J gene segments. For a sequence to be retained, a match of at least six nucleotides was required to both a V gene segment and a J gene segment. A rearrangement counted as productive if the CDR3 had no stop codons and remained in frame with V and J, and every other rearrangement counted as non-productive. Following IMGT convention, CDR3 was defined as the stretch from the second conserved V-encoded cysteine up to the conserved J-encoded phenylalanine. In an earlier analysis of just under 600 of the donors, sequences lacking an unambiguous match to a single V gene segment were excluded. In an earlier analysis of 500 to 750 of the donors, V segments were called functional above 56.7% productive rearrangements and were called segregating when the between-donor standard deviation exceeded 5%. A statistical classification framework was built to diagnose cytomegalovirus status from the catalog of TCR beta chain sequences. A later analysis assigned V and J genes by comparing TCR nucleotide sequences with IMGT/GENE-DB human TR gene sequences. The TCRdist pipeline was used in a later analysis to assign CDR3 sequences and most-parsimonious VDJ recombination scenarios. In a later analysis, every TCR beta chain was defined by the combination of its CDR3 amino acid sequence and its V-gene family, and reads without a unique V-gene family were dropped. As a way to deal with suspected cross-contamination and a sequencing artifact, a later analysis dropped roughly 600 nucleotide sequences that were highly shared and had low generation probability. A later analysis calculated a clonal expansion index for each public chain from normalized within-repertoire ranks of inferred template counts. Generation probabilities in a later analysis came from a VDJ recombination model fitted to out-of-frame rearrangements, and those results were checked against IGoR. A later analysis scored TCR-TCR, TCR-HLA and TCR-CMV co-occurrence with hypergeometric tests, applying a repertoire-size bias correction to TCR pairs. False discovery rates were estimated in a later analysis by permuting HLA or CMV assignments 20 times. In a later analysis, co-occurring TCRs were grouped with DBSCAN, and TCRdist sequence similarity was added when clustering was performed within HLA-allele-positive subsets. For co-occurrence clustering, repertoires with fewer than 30,000 or more than 120,000 public chains were excluded, along with five or six repertoires with anomalous nucleotide sharing. TCRdb carries this immuneACCESS record with in-frame sequences only. Its versions omit some clonotypes, under half of them owing to an unresolved V gene in the studies checked, with the rest unexplained. V and J calls and clone size are those listed in that table; D and trimming were worked out from the DNA. The sample contains hundreds of thousands of clones, over 60% of them found a single time. The ten largest clones capture roughly 16% of the sample.

Rearrangement joined TRBV27 to TRBJ1-2; a tentative D call is TRBD1 (6 bases match). Sample: PBMCs. The clonotype comes from a man aged 35-49 years in good health and CMV-seronegative. The DNA is TGTGCCAGCAGTTTTGGGGGGGCACAGCTCTATGGCTACACCTTC. Its translation is CASSFGGAQLYGYTF.